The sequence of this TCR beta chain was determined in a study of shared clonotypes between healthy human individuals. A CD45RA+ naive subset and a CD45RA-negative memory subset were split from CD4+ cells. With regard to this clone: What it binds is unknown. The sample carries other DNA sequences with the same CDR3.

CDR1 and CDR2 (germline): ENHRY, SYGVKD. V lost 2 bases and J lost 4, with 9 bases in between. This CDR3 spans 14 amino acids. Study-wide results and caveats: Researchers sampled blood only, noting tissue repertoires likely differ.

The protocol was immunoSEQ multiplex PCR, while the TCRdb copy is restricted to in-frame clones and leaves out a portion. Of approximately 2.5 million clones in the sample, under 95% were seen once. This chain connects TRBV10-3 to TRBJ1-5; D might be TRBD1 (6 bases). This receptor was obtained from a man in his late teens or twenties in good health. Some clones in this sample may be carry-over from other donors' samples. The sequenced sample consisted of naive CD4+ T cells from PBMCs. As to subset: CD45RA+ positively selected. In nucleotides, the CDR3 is TGTGCCATCAGTGAGACAGGGCTGAATCAGCCCCAGCATTTT. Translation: CAISETGLNQPQHF.